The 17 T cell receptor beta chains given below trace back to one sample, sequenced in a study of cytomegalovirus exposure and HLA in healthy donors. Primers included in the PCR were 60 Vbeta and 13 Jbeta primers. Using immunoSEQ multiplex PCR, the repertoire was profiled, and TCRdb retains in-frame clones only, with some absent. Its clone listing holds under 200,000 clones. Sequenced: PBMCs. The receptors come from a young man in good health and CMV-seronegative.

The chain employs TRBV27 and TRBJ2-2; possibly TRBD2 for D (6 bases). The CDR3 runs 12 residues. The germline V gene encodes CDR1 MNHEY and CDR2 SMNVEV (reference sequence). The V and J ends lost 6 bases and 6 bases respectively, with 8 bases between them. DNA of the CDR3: TGTGCCAGCAGCCGACTAGCCGGGGAGCTGTTTTTT. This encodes CASSRLAGELFF.

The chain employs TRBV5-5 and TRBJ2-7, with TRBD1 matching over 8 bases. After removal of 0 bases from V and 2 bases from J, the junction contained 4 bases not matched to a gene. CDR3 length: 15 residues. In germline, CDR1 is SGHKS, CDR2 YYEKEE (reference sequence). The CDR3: CASSLGAGQAYEQYF. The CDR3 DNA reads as TGTGCCAGCAGCTTGGGCGCGGGACAGGCCTACGAGCAGTACTTC.

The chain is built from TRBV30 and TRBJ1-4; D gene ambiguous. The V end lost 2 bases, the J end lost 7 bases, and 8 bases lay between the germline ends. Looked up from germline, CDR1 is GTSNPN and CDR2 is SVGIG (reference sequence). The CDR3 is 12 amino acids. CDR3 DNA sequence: TGTGCCTGGAGTCTAGAAGGTGAAAAACTGTTTTTT. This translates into CAWSLEGEKLFF.

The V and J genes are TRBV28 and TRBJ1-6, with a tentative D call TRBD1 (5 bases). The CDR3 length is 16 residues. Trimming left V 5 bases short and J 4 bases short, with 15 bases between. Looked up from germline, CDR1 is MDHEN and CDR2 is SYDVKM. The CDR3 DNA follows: TGTGCCAGCAGTCCCGGGGGACGGGGTTATAATTCACCCCTCCACTTT. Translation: CASSPGGRGYNSPLHF.

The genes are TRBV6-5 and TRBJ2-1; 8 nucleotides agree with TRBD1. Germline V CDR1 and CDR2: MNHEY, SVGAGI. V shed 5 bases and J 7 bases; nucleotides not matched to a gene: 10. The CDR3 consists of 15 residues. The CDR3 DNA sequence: TGTGCCAGCAGTCTCGGGACAGGTTATAGGAATGAGCAGTTCTTC. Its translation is CASSLGTGYRNEQFF.

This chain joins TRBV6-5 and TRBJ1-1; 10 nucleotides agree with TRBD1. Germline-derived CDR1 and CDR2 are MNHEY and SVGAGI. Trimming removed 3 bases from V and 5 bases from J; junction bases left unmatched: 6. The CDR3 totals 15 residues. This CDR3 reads CASSYFGQGETEAFF. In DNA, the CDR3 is TGTGCCAGCAGTTATTTCGGACAGGGGGAGACTGAAGCTTTCTTT.

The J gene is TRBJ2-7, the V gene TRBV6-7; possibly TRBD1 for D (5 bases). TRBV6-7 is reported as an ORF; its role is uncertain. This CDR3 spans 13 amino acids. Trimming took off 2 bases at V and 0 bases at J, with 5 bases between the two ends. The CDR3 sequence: CASSYQGSYEQYF. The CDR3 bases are TGTGCCAGCAGTTACCAGGGCTCCTACGAGCAGTACTTC.

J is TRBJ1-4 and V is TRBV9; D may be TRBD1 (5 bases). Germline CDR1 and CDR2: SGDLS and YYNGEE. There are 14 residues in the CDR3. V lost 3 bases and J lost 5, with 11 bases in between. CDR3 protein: CASSGTGGNEKLFF. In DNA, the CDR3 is TGTGCCAGCAGCGGGACGGGGGGGAATGAAAAACTGTTTTTT.

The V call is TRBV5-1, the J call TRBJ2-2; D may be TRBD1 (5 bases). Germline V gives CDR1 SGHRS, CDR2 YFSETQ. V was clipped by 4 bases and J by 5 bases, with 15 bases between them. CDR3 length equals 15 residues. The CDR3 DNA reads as TGCGCCAGCAGCCCCTCGACAGCTTATACCGGGGAGCTGTTTTTT. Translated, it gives CASSPSTAYTGELFF.

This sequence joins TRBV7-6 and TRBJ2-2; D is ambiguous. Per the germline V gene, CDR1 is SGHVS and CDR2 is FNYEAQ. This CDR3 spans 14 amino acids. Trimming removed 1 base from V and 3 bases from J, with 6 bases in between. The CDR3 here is CASSLGQYTGELFF. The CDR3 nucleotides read TGTGCCAGCAGCTTAGGGCAGTACACCGGGGAGCTGTTTTTT.

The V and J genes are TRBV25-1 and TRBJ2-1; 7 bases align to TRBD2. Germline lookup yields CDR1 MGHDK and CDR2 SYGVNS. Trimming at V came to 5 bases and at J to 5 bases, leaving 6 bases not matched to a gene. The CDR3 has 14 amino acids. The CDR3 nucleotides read TGTGCCAGCAGTATCGCTAGCGGCCACAATGAGCAGTTCTTC. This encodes CASSIASGHNEQFF. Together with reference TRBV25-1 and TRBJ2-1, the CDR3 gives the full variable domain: EADIYQTPRYLVIGTGKKITLECSQTMGHDKMYWYQQDPGMELHLIHYSYGVNSTEKGDLSSESTVSRIRTEHFPLTLESARPSHTSQYLCASSIASGHNEQFFGPGTRLTVL.

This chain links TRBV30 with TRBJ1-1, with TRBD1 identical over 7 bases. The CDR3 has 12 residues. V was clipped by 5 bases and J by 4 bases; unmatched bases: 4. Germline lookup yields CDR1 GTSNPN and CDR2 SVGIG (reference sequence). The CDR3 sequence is CAWDRESTEAFF. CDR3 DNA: TGTGCCTGGGACAGGGAGAGCACTGAAGCTTTCTTT.

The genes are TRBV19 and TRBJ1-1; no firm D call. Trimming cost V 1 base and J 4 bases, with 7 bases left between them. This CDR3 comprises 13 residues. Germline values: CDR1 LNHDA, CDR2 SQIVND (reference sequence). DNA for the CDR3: TGTGCCAGTAGTATAGGAGTTTCCACTGAAGCTTTCTTT. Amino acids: CASSIGVSTEAFF.

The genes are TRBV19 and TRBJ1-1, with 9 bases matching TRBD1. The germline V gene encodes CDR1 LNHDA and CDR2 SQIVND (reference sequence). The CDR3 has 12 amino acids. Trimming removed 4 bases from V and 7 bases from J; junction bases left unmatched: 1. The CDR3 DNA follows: TGTGCCAGTAGTAGACAGGGGGATGAAGCTTTCTTT. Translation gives CASSRQGDEAFF.

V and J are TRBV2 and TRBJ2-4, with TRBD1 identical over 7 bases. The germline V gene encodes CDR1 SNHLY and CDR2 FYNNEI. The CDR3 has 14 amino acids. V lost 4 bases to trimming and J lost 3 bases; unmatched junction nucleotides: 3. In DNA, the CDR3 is TGTGCCAGCAGTGCACAGGGGCTCAAAAACATTCAGTACTTC. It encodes CASSAQGLKNIQYF.

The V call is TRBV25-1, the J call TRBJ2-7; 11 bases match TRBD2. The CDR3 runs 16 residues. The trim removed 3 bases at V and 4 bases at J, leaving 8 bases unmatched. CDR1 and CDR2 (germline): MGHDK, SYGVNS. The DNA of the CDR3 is TGTGCCAGCAGTGAGTCAGGGACTAGCGGACTATACGAGCAGTACTTC. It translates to CASSESGTSGLYEQYF.

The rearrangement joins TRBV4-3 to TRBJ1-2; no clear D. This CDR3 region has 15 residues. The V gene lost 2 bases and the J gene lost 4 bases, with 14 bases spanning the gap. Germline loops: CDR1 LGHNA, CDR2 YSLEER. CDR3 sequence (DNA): TGCGCCAGCAGCCAATCGCGGGTTAACCCCTATGGCTACACCTTC. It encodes CASSQSRVNPYGYTF.